This TCR beta chain was sequenced in a study of blood T cell repertoires in COVID-19. Study summary: The United States, Italy and Spain were the sources of the acute and convalescent COVID-19 samples. From T cells, B-cell-depleted T cells, or PBMCs came the material, which was cDNA or gDNA.

This CDR3 spans 12 amino acids. Germline CDR1 MGHRA, CDR2 YSYEKL. V was trimmed by 0 bases and J by 7 bases, leaving 6 bases between them. Seattle's enrolled individuals joined amid active infection and were then monitored longitudinally. In the authors' workflow: Estimates of nucleated cell counts were drawn from the amplification of reference gene primers. Profiled with immunoSEQ multiplex PCR; TCRdb holds only in-frame clones, not every one. Clonal size and the V and J genes are those of that table, whereas D and trimming came from the DNA. The data hold about 56,000 clones, with about 91% observed a single time.

The chain uses TRBV4-1 and TRBJ1-2; D is undetermined. This TCR was sampled from a woman aged 55-70 years with COVID-19, enrolled during active disease. The specimen was peripheral blood. The CDR3 spells CASSQDKRGYTF. For the CDR3, the DNA is TGCGCCAGCAGCCAAGACAAGCGTGGCTACACCTTC.